This T cell receptor (beta chain) was identified in a study of early T cells in non-severe SARS-CoV-2 infection. Study-level background: Unsorted whole blood bulk RNA was sequenced, with unpaired chains.

This CDR3 contains 15 residues. The germline gives CDR1 MDHEN, CDR2 SYDVKM. The J segment lost 2 bases and the V segment lost 2 bases, leaving 3 bases of the junction unmatched. This clonotype showed up just a few times. Its antigen is unidentified. Unique molecular identifiers were affixed to single, distinct cDNA molecules. One entry per CDR3 protein results from TCRdb running MiXCR on the 5' RACE reads. The table records 48,000 or so distinct CDR3 sequences, 6.2% of them present only once. Overall study findings and caveats: Missing private and CD4 specificities, VDJdb matching favored anti-spike CD8 responses.

The input for sequencing was whole blood, taken at baseline. The receptor's source is an adult who was a healthcare worker with PCR-confirmed SARS-CoV-2 infection or an uninfected control (not recorded which). The chain employs TRBV28 and TRBJ2-5; 9 positions match TRBD1. The CDR3 protein is CASSLTGGIQETQYF. The CDR3 nucleotides read TGTGCCAGCAGTTTAACAGGGGGCATTCAAGAGACCCAGTACTTC.